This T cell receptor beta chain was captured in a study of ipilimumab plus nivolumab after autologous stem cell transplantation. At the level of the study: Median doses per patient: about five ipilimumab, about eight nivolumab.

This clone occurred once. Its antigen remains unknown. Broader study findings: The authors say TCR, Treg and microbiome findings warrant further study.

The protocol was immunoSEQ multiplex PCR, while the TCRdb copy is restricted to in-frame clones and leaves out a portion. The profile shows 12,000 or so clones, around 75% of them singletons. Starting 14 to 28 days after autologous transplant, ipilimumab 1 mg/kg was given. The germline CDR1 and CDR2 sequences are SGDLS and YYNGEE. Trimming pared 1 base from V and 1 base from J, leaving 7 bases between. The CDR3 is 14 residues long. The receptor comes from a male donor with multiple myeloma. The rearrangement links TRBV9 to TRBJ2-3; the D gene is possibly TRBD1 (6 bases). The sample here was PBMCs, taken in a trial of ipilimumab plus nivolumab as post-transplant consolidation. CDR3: CASSVQGRTDTQYF. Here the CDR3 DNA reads TGTGCCAGCAGCGTACAGGGGCGCACAGATACGCAGTATTTT.